Detailed here is one T cell receptor (beta chain). The antigen this receptor binds is unknown. There are no base qualities to consult, and no much larger clone falls within one base. Five hundred nanograms of biopsy DNA per sample were submitted for commercial TCRB immunosequencing. Adaptive Biotechnology amplified CDR3 regions from genomic DNA with a two-step multiplex PCR that controlled for amplification bias. Primers covering every V and J gene segment were used in the first PCR, while barcodes and Illumina adapters were added in the second PCR. An Illumina instrument was used to sequence the CDR3 libraries. In the paper's pipeline: Vendor-provided pipelines were combined with custom analysis of raw data in R/Bioconductor under R version 3.3.0. Clonality, which ranges from 0 to 1, was calculated as the inverse of the normalised Shannon entropy across all productive clones. High-frequency clones were defined as the share of the repertoire taken up by the top 100 clones, keeping only clones that passed a 95% confidence test. Overlap between samples was measured with the Morisita-Horn index, while repertoire diversity was measured with the Simpson index. TCRdb retrieved this table from immuneACCESS and kept in-frame rearrangements only. Not all clones are present; in checked studies, unresolved V genes account for under half, and no reason is known for the remainder. For V, J and clone size, that table is used; D and trimming come from the DNA. This sample comprises about 13,000 clones, around four fifths of them detected only once. Under 6% of the sample is held by the ten biggest clonotypes.

This specimen comes from a study of T cell repertoires in ileal Crohn's disease (dated by TCRdb to the late 2010s). In the study overall: The median duration of disease was approximately 7.9 years, and at the time of surgery approximately 33% of patients were active smokers. Surgery was performed for a complication in all patients, with stricturing disease in approximately 60% and penetrating disease in 39%. Roughly half of the patients were given postoperative therapy, with around 11 receiving thiopurines and around 18 receiving anti-TNF agents. M6 samples were neoterminal ileum biopsies taken at postoperative colonoscopy. A prospective multicentre cohort supplied the 55 to 65 Crohn's disease patients whose TCR repertoires were analysed. Running in parallel with the study was a multicentre cohort set up to find predictors of early endoscopic recurrence following ileocolonic resection. Endoscopic postoperative recurrence was defined as a Rutgeerts score above i0. A total of around 150 mucosal samples from 57 patients were sequenced, with samples obtained at several locations on the surgical specimen and at postoperative endoscopy. The paper as a whole reports these results and caveats: Endoscopic recurrence was found to be associated with higher high-frequency clone percentages at surgery, and recurrence was observed in all patients with clonality above 26.8% (18/57). Within the first year after surgery, the timing of postoperative endoscopy varied, and the median delay was around 6.7 months. Patients who were active smokers at surgery had a significantly higher proportion of clonal expansions than non-smokers (roughly 24% vs 19%, p=0.02). Compared with CD4 T cells, sorted CD8 T cells held more high-frequency clones, which suggests that the mucosal expansions were mostly CD8. Mucosal CD4 and CD8 T cells were sorted and sequenced only in a subgroup of patients, whose size was not stated.

The intended sense of this specimen's time point label: neoterminal ileum biopsy at postoperative endoscopy, about 6 months after surgery. Adults with ileal or ileocolonic Crohn's disease for whom ileocolonic resection was indicated were considered eligible. Whole ileal mucosal biopsies were stored frozen at -80°C before DNA extraction. Genomic DNA was extracted from frozen whole biopsies using a TRizol-based method and was quantified with a NanoDrop 2000 spectrophotometer. The sample comprised ileal tissue. The clonotype originates from an adult with Crohn's disease.

The CDR3 loop reads CASSSRDRGSETQYF. The bases read TGTGCCAGCAGTTCTAGGGACAGGGGGTCAGAGACCCAGTACTTC. This chain is built from TRBV6-6 and TRBJ2-5; the junction holds 11 bases that match TRBD1. Including the terminal cysteine and phenylalanine, the CDR3 comprises 15 residues. Here the CDR3 DNA is all that survives: 45 bases in frame from base 1. The germline V gene (reference sequence) provides CDR1 MNHNY and CDR2 SVGAGI. V loses 4 bases at its end and J loses 4 bases; junction bases beyond the gene matches: 5.